What follows are 9 T cell receptor beta chains derived from one specimen sequenced in a study of T cell repertoires in cytomegalovirus infection. The antigens for these receptors are not known. TCRdb passed the reads through MiXCR, listing each CDR3 protein once. Of about a million distinct CDR3 sequences listed, more than 25% are singletons. The source material was cultured CD8+ T cells from PBMCs, sampled from culture after CMV antigen stimulation. Receptors were obtained from a human donor in good health (CMV status not recorded). Some clones in this sample may be carry-over from other donors' samples.

The table lists this clonotype with a few counts. The chain uses TRBV6-6 and TRBJ1-5; D may be TRBD1 (5 bases). Germline V CDR1 and CDR2: MNHNY, SVGAGI (reference sequence). V lost 2 bases to trimming and J lost 5 bases, with 13 bases between them. The CDR3 has 15 residues. The CDR3 region is CASSYRLRGDQPQHF. The CDR3 bases are TGTGCCAGCAGTTACCGTCTGCGGGGGGATCAGCCCCAGCATTTT.

Points on this clonotype: Given a much more abundant clone one base away, this may be a read error. The genes are TRBV27 and TRBJ1-1; possible D gene TRBD1, 6 bases. CDR3 length: 12 residues. Germline CDR1 and CDR2: MNHEY and SMNVEV (reference sequence). The CDR3 sequence: CTSQQGSNEAFF. Here the CDR3 DNA reads TGTACCAGCCAGCAGGGGAGTAATGAAGCTTTCTTT.

This clonotype came up a few times. The rearrangement links TRBV11-2 to TRBJ1-5; 7 positions agree with TRBD1. With 5 bases clipped from V and 0 bases from J, the junction kept 16 bases outside the gene matches. Per the germline V gene, CDR1 is SGHAT and CDR2 is FQNNGV. The CDR3 covers 19 residues. DNA for the CDR3: TGTGCCAGCAGCGGACTCGGGGACAGCGGATCTTATAGCAATCAGCCCCAGCATTTT. Translation: CASSGLGDSGSYSNQPQHF.

This clonotype was seen many times. The V call is TRBV7-6, the J call TRBJ1-6, with a possible D match to TRBD1 (6 bases). The V and J ends lost 5 bases and 0 bases respectively, with 8 bases between them. Per germline, CDR1 SGHVS and CDR2 FNYEAQ. The CDR3 totals 15 residues. CDR3 sequence: CASSDRSSYNSPLHF. The CDR3 DNA sequence: TGTGCCAGCAGCGACAGGAGCTCCTATAATTCACCCCTCCACTTT.

J is TRBJ1-2 and V is TRBV6-1; 7 bases are a match to TRBD1. The length of the CDR3 is 15 residues. The V gene's germline CDR1 is MNHNS and CDR2 SASEGT. Unmatched junction bases numbered 7, after V lost 6 bases and J lost 0 bases. The CDR3 loop is CASSRDSGPNYGYTF. CDR3 in DNA: TGTGCCAGCAGCAGGGACAGCGGTCCTAACTATGGCTACACCTTC.

V is TRBV6-2 or TRBV6-3 and J is TRBJ2-7; D perhaps matches TRBD2 (6 bases). CDR1 MNHEY and CDR2 SVGEGT come from the germline V gene. V was pared by 0 bases and J by 5 bases, with 14 bases between. This CDR3 is 15 amino acids long. CDR3 residues: CASSYSIGGGHEQYV. The DNA of the CDR3 is TGTGCCAGCAGTTACTCGATCGGGGGAGGACACGAGCAGTACGTC.

This chain uses TRBV10-3 with TRBJ2-5, with no clear D. This CDR3 is built from 14 residues. V gave up 0 bases and J gave up 2 bases, with 7 bases separating them. Germline lookup yields CDR1 ENHRY and CDR2 SYGVKD. The chain's CDR3 is CAISESTRQETQYF. The DNA for the CDR3 is TGTGCCATCAGTGAGTCGACTCGACAAGAGACCCAGTACTTC.

This clonotype has only a few counts. The chain has TRBV7-8 and TRBJ1-1; D unresolved. Per germline, CDR1 SGHVS and CDR2 FQNEAQ. The V end lost 4 bases, the J end lost 0 bases, and 15 bases lay between the germline ends. The CDR3 runs to 16 residues. The CDR3 spells CASSSDKGLMNTEAFF. CDR3 bases: TGTGCCAGCAGCTCCGACAAGGGCCTTATGAACACTGAAGCTTTCTTT.

A few counts support this clonotype. V is TRBV7-9 and J is TRBJ1-2, with 7 bases lining up with TRBD1. Per germline, CDR1 SEHNR and CDR2 FQNEAQ (reference sequence). V lost 0 bases and J lost 8; bases outside the gene matches: 12. There are 16 residues in the CDR3. Here the CDR3 DNA reads TGTGCCAGCAGCTTAGCGGGGGAGACAGGGTTTCGGGGCTACACCTTC. This gives the protein CASSLAGETGFRGYTF.